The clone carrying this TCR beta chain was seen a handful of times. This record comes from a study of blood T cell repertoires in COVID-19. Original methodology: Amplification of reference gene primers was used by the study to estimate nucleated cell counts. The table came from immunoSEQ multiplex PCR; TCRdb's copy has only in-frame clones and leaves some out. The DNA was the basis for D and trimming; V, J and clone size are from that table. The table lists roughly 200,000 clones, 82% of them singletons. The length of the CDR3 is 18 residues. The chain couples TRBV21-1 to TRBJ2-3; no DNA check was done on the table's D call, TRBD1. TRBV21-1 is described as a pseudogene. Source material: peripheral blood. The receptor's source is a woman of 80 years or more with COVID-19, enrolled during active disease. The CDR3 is CASRARGLEGGPADTQYF. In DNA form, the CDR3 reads TGTGCCAGCAGGGCCAGGGGGCTGGAAGGCGGGCCCGCAGATACGCAGTATTTT.